Below are 9 T cell receptor beta chains sequenced from a single sample in a study of T-cell reconstitution after alpha-beta-depleted transplantation in children. Library preparation (for TCRbeta) was performed with unique molecular identifiers. TCRdb reanalysed the PCR reads using MiXCR and keeps one entry per CDR3 protein. The sample yields about 900,000 distinct CDR3 sequences, about 29% seen once. The material was PBMCs, mostly from graft donor cells, obtained 360 days after TCRalphabeta/CD19-depleted stem cell transplant. Receptors were obtained from a boy less than two years old who had a stem cell transplant for SCID, so the T cells may come from the graft donor.

The count of this clonotype is one. The CDR3 coding sequence is TGTGCCAGCAGCTTAGAAGGCGGGGAAAACTACAATGAGCAGTTCTTC. Protein: CASSLEGGENYNEQFF. The chain joins TRBV7-6 to TRBJ2-1, with D possibly matching TRBD2 (6 bases). The V gene's germline CDR1 is SGHVS and CDR2 FNYEAQ. Deletions cut 1 base from V and 3 bases from J, with 13 bases between. This CDR3 spans 16 amino acids.

This clonotype was counted at least ten times. The chain is built from TRBV5-4 and TRBJ1-1; TRBD1 aligns across 8 bases. CDR3 length equals 14 residues. After removal of 5 bases from V and 2 bases from J, the junction contained 5 bases not matched to a gene. Germline CDR1 reads SGHNT; CDR2 reads YYREEE (reference sequence). This chain's CDR3 is CASRPDRVNTEAFF. As DNA, the CDR3 is TGTGCCAGCAGACCGGACAGGGTAAACACTGAAGCTTTCTTT.

The chain joins TRBV5-1 to TRBJ1-5, with no clear D. V lost 4 bases to trimming and J lost 0 bases, with 11 bases between them. The CDR3 covers 15 residues. The germline CDR1 and CDR2 sequences are SGHRS and YFSETQ. The CDR3: CASSPGPNSNQPQHF. The CDR3 nucleotides read TGCGCCAGCAGCCCAGGACCCAATAGCAATCAGCCCCAGCATTTT.

In its sample, this clonotype was seen many times. The rearrangement uses TRBV12-3 or TRBV12-4 and TRBJ1-3; unclear D gene. V was shortened by 1 base and J by 0 bases, with 16 bases between the two germline ends. The CDR3 totals 18 residues. DNA for the CDR3: TGTGCCAGCAGTTTAGAAGCGGGCAGCTTAACCTCTGGAAACACCATATATTTT. It specifies CASSLEAGSLTSGNTIYF.

V is TRBV11-2 and J is TRBJ2-5; 7 bases map to TRBD1. V gave up 3 bases and J gave up 5 bases; unmatched junction bases: 9. Germline CDR1 reads SGHAT; CDR2 reads FQNNGV. The CDR3 is made up of 15 amino acids. DNA for the CDR3: TGTGCCAGCAGCTTTCTTCACAGGGGTAGGGAGACCCAGTACTTC. Translating gives CASSFLHRGRETQYF.

The V call is TRBV6-2 or TRBV6-3, the J call TRBJ2-5; 9 bases match TRBD2. The germline V gene encodes CDR1 MNHEY and CDR2 SVGEGT. The CDR3 extends over 15 amino acids. V was pared by 8 bases and J by 3 bases, with 10 bases of the junction left unmatched. CDR3 in amino acids: CASPSWASGEETQYF. In DNA, the CDR3 is TGTGCCAGCCCGTCCTGGGCTAGCGGGGAAGAGACCCAGTACTTC.

The chain links TRBV6-5 to TRBJ1-6; D gene unclear. The CDR3 is 16 amino acids. CDR1 is MNHEY, CDR2 SVGAGI, per germline. V was pared by 4 bases and J by 16 bases, with 26 bases between. The CDR3 sequence: CASSSKSAGRPRPLHF. The CDR3 nucleotides read TGTGCCAGCAGTTCTAAAAGTGCAGGACGCCCCCGACCTCTCCACTTT.

This clonotype was counted a few times. The V call is TRBV27, the J call TRBJ2-7; TRBD2 aligns across 11 bases. The CDR3 runs 14 residues. V shed 10 bases and J 5 bases; nucleotides not matched to a gene: 10. The V gene's germline CDR1 is MNHEY and CDR2 SMNVEV (reference sequence). CDR3 protein: CATRLAGTPNEQYF. In DNA form, the CDR3 reads TGTGCCACCCGACTAGCGGGGACCCCCAACGAGCAGTACTTC.

This clonotype was seen a few times. This CDR3 reads CASSLTTGLQETQYF. The DNA for the CDR3 is TGCGCCAGCAGCTTGACGACAGGGCTTCAAGAGACCCAGTACTTC. This rearrangement joins TRBV5-1 to TRBJ2-5; 7 bases align to TRBD1. The germline CDR1 and CDR2 sequences are SGHRS and YFSETQ. The CDR3 contains 15 residues. Trimming took 1 base from V and 2 from J; bases not matched to a gene: 5. Full variable domain (rest looked up from reference TRBV5-1 and TRBJ2-5): KAGVTQTPRYLIKTRGQQVTLSCSPISGHRSVSWYQQTPGQGLQFLFEYFSETQRNKGNFPGRFSGRQFSNSRSEMNVSTLELGDSALYLCASSLTTGLQETQYFGPGTRLLVL.